These 28 T cell receptor beta chains share one sample of origin, sequenced in a study of cytotoxic CD8 clonotypes in ibrutinib-treated CLL. The table came from immunoSEQ multiplex PCR; TCRdb's copy has only in-frame clones and leaves some out. The profile covers 250,000 to 350,000 clones, with about 72% appearing a single time and around 5.1% taken by the ten largest. The sequenced sample was PBMCs, obtained at disease progression, from a patient treated with ibrutinib. These receptors all stem from a human donor with chronic lymphocytic leukemia.

This chain joins TRBV7-9 and TRBJ2-3; tentatively, D is TRBD1 (5 bases). Germline loops: CDR1 SEHNR, CDR2 FQNEAQ (reference sequence). V gave up 0 bases and J gave up 4 bases, with 14 bases separating them. The CDR3 has 16 residues. The CDR3 region has the DNA TGTGCCAGCAGCTTAGCCCTCGGGCAGGGTGCAGATACGCAGTATTTT. Its protein product is CASSLALGQGADTQYF.

The chain uses TRBV28 and TRBJ2-5; D possibly corresponds to TRBD2 (5 bases). CDR1 MDHEN and CDR2 SYDVKM come from the germline V gene. Trimming stripped 7 bases from V and 5 bases from J, with 17 bases between. This CDR3 is built from 14 residues. The CDR3 region is CASTIRTGRETQYF. The CDR3, as DNA: TGTGCCAGCACCATAAGGACTGGACGGGAGACCCAGTACTTC. Supplemented by reference TRBV28 and TRBJ2-5, the full variable domain reads DVKVTQSSRYLVKRTGEKVFLECVQDMDHENMFWYRQDPGLGLRLIYFSYDVKMKEKGDIPEGYSVSREKKERFSLILESASTNQTSMYLCASTIRTGRETQYFGPGTRLLVL.

This chain uses TRBV7-9 with TRBJ1-2; 10 nucleotides line up with TRBD1. V gave up 0 bases and J gave up 3 bases; unmatched junction bases: 10. The CDR3 is made up of 18 amino acids. CDR1 and CDR2 from the germline V gene are SEHNR and FQNEAQ (reference sequence). CDR3 amino acids: CASSLATGGPAGDYGYTF. CDR3 nucleotide sequence: TGTGCCAGCAGCTTAGCGACAGGGGGCCCCGCAGGGGACTATGGCTACACCTTC.

The V call is TRBV4-1, the J call TRBJ2-7; a possible D gene is TRBD1 (6 bases). CDR1 MGHRA and CDR2 YSYEKL come from the germline V gene. The CDR3 is made up of 14 amino acids. With 1 base removed from V and 3 bases from J, the gap between germline ends came to 10 bases. CDR3 amino acids: CASSQGTVFYEQYF. CDR3 bases: TGCGCCAGCAGCCAAGGGACAGTCTTCTACGAGCAGTACTTC.

This chain joins TRBV28 and TRBJ2-7, with D possibly TRBD1 on 7 matching bases. This CDR3 contains 16 residues. Germline loops: CDR1 MDHEN, CDR2 SYDVKM. The V end was cut by 4 bases, the J end by 3 bases, with 19 bases between. CDR3: CASSSPRQGLGYEQYF. CDR3 in DNA: TGTGCCAGCAGTTCCCCCCGACAGGGACTGGGCTACGAGCAGTACTTC.

This chain links TRBV28 with TRBJ2-3; 9 nucleotides match TRBD1. The V and J ends lost 6 bases and 1 base, in that order; junction bases with no gene match: 8. Germline V CDR1 and CDR2: MDHEN, SYDVKM. The CDR3 is 16 residues long. Here the CDR3 reads CASSTGTGFRTDTQYF. The CDR3 DNA reads as TGTGCCAGCAGCACCGGGACAGGGTTTCGCACAGATACGCAGTATTTT.

This clone was counted a single time. The chain employs TRBV28 and TRBJ2-7, with unresolved D. Germline CDR1 MDHEN, CDR2 SYDVKM. The CDR3 is 11 residues long. V shed 6 bases and J shed 7 bases, with 10 bases lying between them. The CDR3 sequence: CASRYYDEQYF. The DNA of the CDR3 is TGTGCCAGCAGATACTACGATGAGCAGTACTTC.

The chain's CDR3 is CASSIPGVEQYF. CDR3 DNA sequence: TGTGCCAGCAGCATTCCCGGGGTCGAGCAGTACTTC. The rearrangement links TRBV11-2 to TRBJ2-7, with D maybe TRBD2 (5 bases). V shed 5 bases and J shed 6 bases, with 11 bases lying between them. CDR1 and CDR2 (germline): SGHAT, FQNNGV. This CDR3 has 12 amino acids.

V and J are TRBV5-1 and TRBJ2-7, with 9 bases matching TRBD2. J lost 3 bases, V lost 0 bases, and 7 bases had no gene match. The CDR3 runs 16 residues. CDR1 is SGHRS and CDR2 is YFSETQ in the germline V gene. The CDR3 protein is CASSLVVSGGFYEQYF. CDR3 DNA: TGCGCCAGCAGCTTGGTCGTTAGCGGGGGCTTCTACGAGCAGTACTTC.

J is TRBJ2-7 and V is TRBV18; 14 bases map to TRBD2. V shed 3 bases and J 6 bases; nucleotides not matched to a gene: 4. From germline, CDR1 is KGHSH and CDR2 LQKENI. This CDR3 is built from 15 residues. The DNA of the CDR3 is TGTGCCAGCTCACCCCCGACTAGCGGGAGGGGCGAGCAGTACTTC. This translates into CASSPPTSGRGEQYF. Full variable domain (rest looked up from reference TRBV18 and TRBJ2-7): NAGVMQNPRHLVRRRGQEARLRCSPMKGHSHVYWYRQLPEEGLKFMVYLQKENIIDESGMPKERFSAEFPKEGPSILRIQQVVRGDSAAYFCASSPPTSGRGEQYFGPGTRLTVT.

V usage is TRBV11-3 and J usage is TRBJ2-7, with D possibly being TRBD2 (5 bases). This CDR3 has 14 amino acids. V was trimmed by 5 bases and J by 2 bases, leaving 13 bases between them. Germline CDR1 is SGHNT and CDR2 is YENEEA. The CDR3: CASSLSGTTYEQYF. The CDR3 nucleotides read TGTGCCAGCAGCCTCAGCGGCACCACCTACGAGCAGTACTTC.

With regard to this clone: Distinct nucleotide sequences in the sample also encode this CDR3. The chain has TRBV7-2 and TRBJ2-2, with TRBD1 as a possible D gene (5 bases). V dropped 5 bases and J dropped 2 bases, with 12 bases sitting between them. The germline CDR1 and CDR2 sequences are SGHTA and FQGNSA. This CDR3 has 15 amino acids. CDR3 nucleotide sequence: TGTGCCAGCAGCCTTCAAAGGGGAAACACCGGGGAGCTGTTTTTT. The encoded protein is CASSLQRGNTGELFF.

The J gene is TRBJ1-5, the V gene TRBV6-6, with TRBD1 as a possible D gene (5 bases). The CDR3 consists of 14 residues. V dropped 0 bases and J dropped 7 bases, with 10 bases sitting between them. Germline CDR1 and CDR2: MNHNY and SVGAGI (reference sequence). The CDR3: CASSYSGAGQPQHF. The CDR3 DNA sequence: TGTGCCAGCAGTTACTCAGGGGCCGGGCAGCCCCAGCATTTT.

The V gene is TRBV10-2, the J gene TRBJ2-3, with D perhaps matching TRBD2 (6 bases). Germline V gene sequence: CDR1 WSHSY, CDR2 SAAADI. Trimming removed 10 bases at V and 3 bases at J, with 17 bases between. The CDR3 sequence is 14 residues long. In DNA form, the CDR3 reads TGCGCCACCACTAAGACTAGACTAACAGATACGCAGTATTTT. This codes for CATTKTRLTDTQYF.

The chain has TRBV28 and TRBJ2-7; a possible D gene is TRBD1 (6 bases). Germline CDR1 reads MDHEN; CDR2 reads SYDVKM. With 5 bases removed from V and 2 bases from J, the gap between germline ends came to 16 bases. This CDR3 has 15 amino acids. Here the CDR3 DNA reads TGTGCCAGCAGTATCCCGGGGACACAACCCTACGAGCAGTACTTC. This codes for CASSIPGTQPYEQYF. Full variable domain (missing parts from reference TRBV28 and TRBJ2-7): DVKVTQSSRYLVKRTGEKVFLECVQDMDHENMFWYRQDPGLGLRLIYFSYDVKMKEKGDIPEGYSVSREKKERFSLILESASTNQTSMYLCASSIPGTQPYEQYFGPGTRLTVT.

This chain connects TRBV5-1 to TRBJ2-7; D perhaps matches TRBD2 (5 bases). V dropped 2 bases and J dropped 5 bases, with 14 bases sitting between them. This CDR3 region has 14 residues. CDR1 and CDR2 from the germline V gene are SGHRS and YFSETQ. DNA for the CDR3: TGCGCCAGCAGCTTTTCCTTACTAGTCGACGAGCAGTACTTC. It specifies CASSFSLLVDEQYF.

V and J are TRBV27 and TRBJ2-3; the match to TRBD2 covers 11 bases. Germline loops: CDR1 MNHEY, CDR2 SMNVEV (reference sequence). With V trimmed by 5 bases and J by 1 base, 8 bases remained unmatched. The CDR3 consists of 17 residues. The CDR3 DNA sequence: TGTGCCAGCAGTCTAATCATGACTAGCGGGGGCACAGATACGCAGTATTTT. This sequence encodes CASSLIMTSGGTDTQYF.

The chain is built from TRBV14 and TRBJ2-1; D gene ambiguous. Trimming stripped 1 base from V and 4 bases from J, with 11 bases between. Per germline, CDR1 SGHDN and CDR2 FVKESK. There are 15 residues in the CDR3. The CDR3 is CASSQAARRYNEQFF. Here the CDR3 DNA reads TGTGCCAGCAGCCAAGCGGCCAGGAGATACAATGAGCAGTTCTTC.

In this sample, this clone turned up a few times. The J gene is TRBJ2-5, the V gene TRBV4-1; the D call may be TRBD1 or TRBD2 (5 bases each). The CDR3 length is 15 residues. V was trimmed by 4 bases and J by 4 bases, leaving 16 bases between them. Germline loops: CDR1 MGHRA, CDR2 YSYEKL. CDR3: CASSRGSRSPETQYF. The CDR3 nucleotides read TGCGCCAGCAGCCGGGGGTCGCGATCGCCAGAGACCCAGTACTTC.

This chain connects TRBV28 to TRBJ1-4; no clear D gene. Per germline, CDR1 MDHEN and CDR2 SYDVKM. The CDR3 length is 15 residues. V lost 5 bases to trimming and J lost 4 bases, with 14 bases between them. The CDR3 region is CASSTQREINEKLFF. DNA for the CDR3: TGTGCCAGCAGTACCCAGAGAGAGATTAATGAAAAACTGTTTTTT.

The V and J genes are TRBV5-1 and TRBJ2-1, with 8 bases fitting TRBD2. V lost 4 bases to trimming and J lost 9 bases; unmatched junction nucleotides: 12. The CDR3 has 15 residues. The germline V gene has CDR1 SGHRS and CDR2 YFSETQ. CDR3 nucleotide sequence: TGCGCCAGCAGCCCACCCGGGACTAGTTTATCTGAGCAGTTCTTC. It yields the protein CASSPPGTSLSEQFF.

This chain joins TRBV15 and TRBJ1-5; a possible D gene is TRBD1 (5 bases). The germline gives CDR1 LNHNV, CDR2 YYDKDF (reference sequence). The CDR3 extends over 16 amino acids. The germline V and J ends were trimmed by 0 bases and 7 bases, with 16 bases remaining between them. This CDR3 reads CATSRDPEGHGQPQHF. CDR3 nucleotide sequence: TGTGCCACCAGCAGAGATCCCGAGGGGCACGGGCAGCCCCAGCATTTT.

The chain couples TRBV11-2 to TRBJ2-7; D gene unclear. The V end lost 5 bases, the J end lost 7 bases, and 15 bases lay between the germline ends. CDR1 is SGHAT and CDR2 is FQNNGV in the germline V gene. This CDR3 has 13 amino acids. CDR3 bases: TGTGCCAGCAGCCCCCAAATCCTACTAGAGCAGTACTTC. This sequence encodes CASSPQILLEQYF.

The rearrangement uses TRBV7-9 and TRBJ2-3; no clear D. The CDR3 is made up of 15 amino acids. Germline CDR1 reads SEHNR; CDR2 reads FQNEAQ (reference sequence). V lost 0 bases to trimming and J lost 2 bases, with 9 bases between them. The CDR3 reads CASSLAVELTDTQYF. In DNA, the CDR3 is TGTGCCAGCAGCTTAGCAGTGGAACTCACAGATACGCAGTATTTT.

The V call is TRBV7-2, the J call TRBJ2-6; 12 positions match TRBD1. The V and J ends lost 5 bases and 3 bases, in that order; junction bases with no gene match: 8. The CDR3 length is 18 residues. Germline CDR1 and CDR2: SGHTA and FQGNSA. CDR3 nucleotide sequence: TGTGCCAGCAGCGCGCGGGGGACAGGGGGCTTTGGGGCCAACGTCCTGACTTTC. This gives the protein CASSARGTGGFGANVLTF.

The chain couples TRBV5-1 to TRBJ1-2; the match to TRBD1 covers 8 bases. The CDR3 covers 16 residues. CDR1 and CDR2 (germline): SGHRS, YFSETQ. After removal of 0 bases from V and 2 bases from J, the junction contained 6 bases not matched to a gene. CDR3 amino acids: CASSLARDRLNYGYTF. CDR3 DNA sequence: TGCGCCAGCAGCTTGGCCCGGGACAGGTTAAACTATGGCTACACCTTC.

The J gene is TRBJ2-7, the V gene TRBV6-5, with TRBD1 matching 7 bases. V gave up 6 bases and J gave up 5 bases; unmatched junction bases: 13. Germline V gene data show CDR1 as MNHEY and CDR2 as SVGAGI. CDR3 length equals 15 residues. The CDR3 region is CASSRLVRGRNEQYF. CDR3 DNA sequence: TGTGCCAGCAGCCGCCTAGTGAGGGGGCGTAACGAGCAGTACTTC.

This sequence joins TRBV29-1 and TRBJ1-2; D is uncertain. V lost 5 bases, J lost 3 bases, and 7 bases lay in between. CDR1 and CDR2 from the germline V gene are SQVTM and ANQGSEA. CDR3 length: 11 amino acids. The CDR3 sequence: CSVTHYYGYTF. The DNA for the CDR3 is TGCAGCGTTACCCACTACTATGGCTACACCTTC.